These 5 T cell receptor beta chains share one sample of origin, sequenced in a study of T cell responses to AZD1222 COVID-19 vaccine. Profiled with immunoSEQ multiplex PCR; TCRdb holds only in-frame clones, not every one. The sample lists about 160,000 clones, roughly 90% occurring once. Sequencing used peripheral blood, obtained 28 days after the second AZD1222 dose. These TCRs come from an adult who received the AZD1222 COVID-19 vaccine.

The chain couples TRBV6-5 to TRBJ1-4; D possibly corresponds to TRBD1 (6 bases). CDR1 MNHEY and CDR2 SVGAGI come from the germline V gene. The V end was cut by 3 bases, the J end by 0 bases, with 11 bases between. The CDR3 is 16 amino acids. The CDR3 here is CASSYKGHSTNEKLFF. CDR3 DNA: TGTGCCAGCAGTTATAAGGGACACTCAACTAATGAAAAACTGTTTTTT.

The chain combines TRBV27 with TRBJ1-4; D is uncertain. CDR3 length: 15 amino acids. Germline CDR1 and CDR2: MNHEY and SMNVEV (reference sequence). Trimming took off 4 bases at V and 8 bases at J, with 17 bases between the two ends. CDR3 amino acids: CASSSPPNHREKLFF. In DNA form, the CDR3 reads TGTGCCAGCAGTTCCCCACCCAATCATCGGGAAAAACTGTTTTTT. Full variable domain (rest looked up from reference TRBV27 and TRBJ1-4): EAQVTQNPRYLITVTGKKLTVTCSQNMNHEYMSWYRQDPGLGLRQIYYSMNVEVTDKGDVPEGYKVSRKEKRNFPLILESPSPNQTSLYFCASSSPPNHREKLFFGSGTQLSVL.

This chain joins TRBV6-5 and TRBJ2-5; TRBD2 aligns across 7 bases. The CDR3 covers 13 residues. V shed 6 bases and J 3 bases; nucleotides not matched to a gene: 4. Germline CDR1 MNHEY, CDR2 SVGAGI. The CDR3 sequence is CASRGGGEETQYF. In DNA form, the CDR3 reads TGTGCCAGCAGGGGGGGAGGGGAAGAGACCCAGTACTTC.

V gene TRBV3-1 (or the pseudogene TRBV3-2) combines with J gene TRBJ2-7; D may be TRBD1 or TRBD2 (5 bases each). This CDR3 has 14 amino acids. Trimming left V 5 bases short and J 3 bases short, with 14 bases between. Germline CDR1 is LGHDT and CDR2 is YNNKEL (reference sequence). In DNA form, the CDR3 reads TGTGCCAGCAGCAACAGGAGGTCTGTCTACGAGCAGTACTTC. It is translated as CASSNRRSVYEQYF.

This rearrangement joins TRBV5-4 to TRBJ1-4; D is perhaps TRBD1 (5 bases). The CDR3 totals 16 residues. Germline V gene data show CDR1 as SGHNT and CDR2 as YYREEE (reference sequence). V was trimmed by 0 bases and J by 4 bases, leaving 13 bases between them. This chain's CDR3 is CASSLALGQNNEKLFF. As DNA, the CDR3 is TGTGCCAGCAGCTTGGCCTTGGGGCAGAATAATGAAAAACTGTTTTTT.